A single sample is the source of the 17 T cell receptor beta chains below, sequenced in a study of monozygotic twins with inflammatory bowel disease. TCRdb re-called the 5' RACE reads; one entry per CDR3 protein, DNA not given. The sample spans about 210,000 distinct CDR3 sequences; the ten largest clones claim less than 2%. What was sequenced was blood. The receptors here all came from a human donor with ulcerative colitis or Crohn's disease, or a healthy co-twin of an affected twin (not recorded which).

The chain recombines TRBV9 with TRBJ1-3. CDR1 is SGDLS, CDR2 YYNGEE, per germline. The CDR3 is made up of 14 amino acids. CDR3 region: CASSPQSSGNTIYF. The full variable domain, its missing parts supplied by reference TRBV9 and TRBJ1-3, is DSGVTQTPKHLITATGQRVTLRCSPRSGDLSVYWYQQSLDQGLQFLIQYYNGEERAKGNILERFSAQQFPDLHSELNLSSLELGDSALYFCASSPQSSGNTIYFGEGSWLTVV.

This sequence joins TRBV24-1 and TRBJ2-2. CDR3 length equals 15 residues. Germline CDR1 reads KGHDR; CDR2 reads SFDVKD. The chain's CDR3 is CATSDTTSSTGELFF.

This sequence joins TRBV7-8 and TRBJ1-2; TCRdb reports TRBD1, a call that lacks DNA to check it against. Germline lookup yields CDR1 SGHVS and CDR2 FQNEAQ. There are 14 residues in the CDR3. The CDR3 region is CASSPGRGNYGYTF.

The rearrangement joins TRBV11-2 to TRBJ1-3; the TRBD1 assignment by TCRdb is unverifiable without DNA. Germline-derived CDR1 and CDR2 are SGHAT and FQNNGV. The CDR3 extends over 19 amino acids. The CDR3 is CASSRIVGQGANSGNTIYF.

The chain uses TRBV25-1 and TRBJ1-2; with no DNA, the TCRdb D assignment of TRBD1 cannot be verified. The CDR3 runs to 12 residues. From germline, CDR1 is MGHDK and CDR2 SYGVNS. The CDR3 sequence is CASSTPGHGYTF.

The chain employs TRBV5-1 and TRBJ2-2. This CDR3 is built from 13 residues. CDR1 SGHRS and CDR2 YFSETQ come from the germline V gene. This chain's CDR3 is CASSSLNTGELFF.

This chain uses TRBV7-2 with TRBJ2-1; with no DNA, the TCRdb D assignment of TRBD2 cannot be verified. Germline CDR1 is SGHTA and CDR2 is FQGNSA. This CDR3 comprises 16 residues. This CDR3 is CASSLELAGGRNEQFF.

V and J are TRBV25-1 and TRBJ2-2; there is no DNA to check the TCRdb D call of TRBD1. CDR3 size: 16 residues. Germline V gives CDR1 MGHDK, CDR2 SYGVNS. This chain's CDR3 is CASSADRERYTGELFF. The full variable domain, with the rest looked up from reference TRBV25-1 and TRBJ2-2, is EADIYQTPRYLVIGTGKKITLECSQTMGHDKMYWYQQDPGMELHLIHYSYGVNSTEKGDLSSESTVSRIRTEHFPLTLESARPSHTSQYLCASSADRERYTGELFFGEGSRLTVL.

The CDR3 spells CASSLRNYGYTF. This chain connects TRBV18 to TRBJ1-2. The germline gives CDR1 KGHSH, CDR2 LQKENI. CDR3 length: 12 amino acids.

CDR3 amino acids: CASSLGHNYGYTF. The J gene is TRBJ1-2, the V gene TRBV6-5; the D call from TCRdb, TRBD1, cannot be confirmed without DNA. CDR1 is MNHEY, CDR2 SVGAGI, per germline. The CDR3 has 13 residues.

V is TRBV5-1 and J is TRBJ2-3; TCRdb indicates TRBD1, and absent DNA this call remains unverified. The CDR3 extends over 15 amino acids. Looked up from germline, CDR1 is SGHRS and CDR2 is YFSETQ. This CDR3 is CASSTGQGASDTQYF. The variable domain in full, with the rest retrieved from reference TRBV5-1 and TRBJ2-3, is KAGVTQTPRYLIKTRGQQVTLSCSPISGHRSVSWYQQTPGQGLQFLFEYFSETQRNKGNFPGRFSGRQFSNSRSEMNVSTLELGDSALYLCASSTGQGASDTQYFGPGTRLTVL.

The chain is built from TRBV12-3 or TRBV12-4 and TRBJ1-2. The CDR3 totals 14 residues. CDR3 protein: CASSLWSHPWGYTF.

V and J are TRBV6-1 and TRBJ1-6; absent DNA, TCRdb's TRBD1 call cannot be checked. There are 15 residues in the CDR3. From germline, CDR1 is MNHNS and CDR2 SASEGT. The CDR3 sequence: CASSADRTGSSPLHF.

This chain links TRBV5-1 with TRBJ1-1; the TCRdb call, TRBD1, lacks DNA for checking. Germline values: CDR1 SGHRS, CDR2 YFSETQ. The CDR3 runs to 15 residues. The CDR3 region is CASSPLTGIDTEAFF.

This chain links TRBV6-6 with TRBJ2-2. This CDR3 is built from 13 residues. Per the germline V gene, CDR1 is MNHNY and CDR2 is SVGAGI (reference sequence). Here the CDR3 reads CASSYGYFVELFF.

The V gene is TRBV10-3, the J gene TRBJ2-6; TCRdb's D gene call, TRBD1, goes unchecked for lack of DNA. The germline V gene has CDR1 ENHRY and CDR2 SYGVKD. The CDR3 loop spans 21 amino acids. The CDR3 here is CAISESPMWGLSSSGANVLTF.

The chain couples TRBV12-3 or TRBV12-4 to TRBJ1-4. This CDR3 has 14 amino acids. The CDR3 is CASSSNRKRRELFF.